These 2 T cell receptor beta chains were sequenced from one sample in a study of graft-versus-host responses after intestinal transplantation. Some clones are missing from TCRdb's copy, which holds only in-frame ones; the method was immunoSEQ multiplex PCR. In the table there are under 45,000 clones, more than 85% of which are singletons. The sample was PBMCs, taken 734 days after intestinal transplantation. Source of these receptors: a human patient who received an intestinal transplant, so some T cells may come from the graft donor.

The genes are TRBV10-1 and TRBJ2-4; 10 bases are shared with TRBD2. Germline V gene data show CDR1 as WNHNN and CDR2 as SYGVQD (reference sequence). This CDR3 region has 15 residues. V shed 3 bases and J 2 bases; nucleotides not matched to a gene: 1. CDR3 nucleotide sequence: TGCGCCAGCAGTGATAGCGGGGGGCCCAAAAACATTCAGTACTTC. Residues: CASSDSGGPKNIQYF.

The V and J genes are TRBV6-5 and TRBJ1-2; D remains unclear. This CDR3 has 13 amino acids. The ends were cut back, 2 bases at V and 4 bases at J, with 8 bases in the middle. Germline CDR1 and CDR2: MNHEY and SVGAGI. The CDR3 loop reads CASSYLESYGYTF. The CDR3 DNA reads TGTGCCAGCAGTTACCTCGAGAGCTATGGCTACACCTTC.